The present T cell receptor beta chain was sequenced within a study of blood T cells in healthy people across ages. General study results and limits: Older age went with lower TCR beta diversity per million T cells, in a roughly linear way.

Trimming took 5 bases from V and 4 from J, leaving 11 bases between them. The CDR3 is 13 amino acids. Together with a sample-barcoded 5' primer, a J-beta primer mix was included in a second PCR lasting about 6 to 12 cycles. The template-switch adaptor was a 5' adaptor with 12 random nucleotides. It tagged each cDNA molecule. TCRdb independently ran MiXCR on the 5' RACE reads; one entry per CDR3 protein. The sample contains around 800,000 distinct CDR3 sequences, about 53% of which appear only once. Peripheral blood, about 10 milliliters per donor, was collected. RNA extraction gave at least 5 micrograms of total RNA per sample. As regards this clonotype: Its antigen is currently unknown.

Source material: blood. The rearrangement links TRBV12-3 or TRBV12-4 to TRBJ1-2; maybe TRBD1 (6 bases). This clonotype was sampled from a man older than 75 in good health. CDR3 bases: TGTGCCAGCAGTCGACGGACAGTCTATGGCTACACCTTC. Its protein product is CASSRRTVYGYTF.